The TCR beta chain described here comes from a study of T cell clones after liver transplantation. Sequencing used immunoSEQ multiplex PCR; TCRdb keeps in-frame clones, though not all of them. The sample lists roughly 72,000 clones, 80% to 85% occurring once. The CDR3 has 16 amino acids. CDR1 and CDR2 (germline): MNHNY, SVGAGI (reference sequence). Losses at the gene ends were 5 bases for V and 0 bases for J; bases not matched to a gene: 5. Study outcomes and limitations: In most of the 8 subjects, circulating graft-donor-reactive CD4 TCRbeta sequences fell significantly after transplant.

Of note for this clone: Antigen: not known.

The genes are TRBV6-6 and TRBJ2-1; TRBD2 matches at 9 bases. Sample: CD4+ T cells from blood, taken about 50 months after liver transplant. This clonotype originated in a human patient who received a liver transplant. Part of the T cells may come from the graft donor. CDR3 loop: CASSISGGSSYNEQFF. The CDR3 region has the DNA TGTGCCAGCAGTATCAGCGGGGGGAGCTCCTACAATGAGCAGTTCTTC.